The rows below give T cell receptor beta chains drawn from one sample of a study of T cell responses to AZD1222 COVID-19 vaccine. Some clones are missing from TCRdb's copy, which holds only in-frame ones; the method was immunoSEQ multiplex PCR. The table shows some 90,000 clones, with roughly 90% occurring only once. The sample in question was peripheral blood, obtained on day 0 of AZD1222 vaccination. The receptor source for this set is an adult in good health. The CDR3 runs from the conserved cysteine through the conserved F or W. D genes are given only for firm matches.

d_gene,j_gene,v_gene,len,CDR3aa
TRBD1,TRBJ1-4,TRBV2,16,CASSPGQGGRYEKLFF
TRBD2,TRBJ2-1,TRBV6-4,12,CASSLSGEEQFF
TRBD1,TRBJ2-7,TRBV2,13,CANHRDRGHEQYF
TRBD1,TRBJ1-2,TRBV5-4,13,CASSYDRDYGYTF
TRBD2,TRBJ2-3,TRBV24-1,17,CATSVRLAGGIADTQYF
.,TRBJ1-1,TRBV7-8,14,CASSLGLVNTEAFF
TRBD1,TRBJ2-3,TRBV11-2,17,CASSLDPRGLGTDTQYF
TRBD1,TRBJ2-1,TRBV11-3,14,CASSSGTGSDEQFF
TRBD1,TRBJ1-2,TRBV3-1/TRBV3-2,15,CASSQGDRAHYGYTF
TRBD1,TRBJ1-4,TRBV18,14,CASSPRGIDEKLFF
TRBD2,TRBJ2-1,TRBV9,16,CASSVGGLAGINEQFF
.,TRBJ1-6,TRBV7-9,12,CASNVHNSPLHF
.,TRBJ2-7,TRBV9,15,CASSVGQDYGYEQYF
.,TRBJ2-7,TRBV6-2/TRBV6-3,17,CASSSYRPTGGSYEQYF
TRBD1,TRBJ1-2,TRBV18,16,CASSPGQGRFDYGYTF
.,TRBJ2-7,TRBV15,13,CATSRGYLDEQYF
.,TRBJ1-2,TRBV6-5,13,CASRYQGIYGYTF
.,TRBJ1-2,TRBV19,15,CATSRKAASNYGYTF
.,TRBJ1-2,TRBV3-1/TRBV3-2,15,CASSQDQGEGYGYTF
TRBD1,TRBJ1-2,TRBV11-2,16,CASTKDRAPSLYGYTF
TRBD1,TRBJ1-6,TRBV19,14,CASTGGSYNSPLHF
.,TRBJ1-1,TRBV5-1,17,CASSFLSGTAMNTEAFF
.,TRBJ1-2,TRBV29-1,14,CSVLRDTYGRYYTF
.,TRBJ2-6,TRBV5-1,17,CASSLDLLSSGANVLTF
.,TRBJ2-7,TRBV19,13,CASSDPQRNEQYF
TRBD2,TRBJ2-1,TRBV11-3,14,CASSFSGGFNEQFF
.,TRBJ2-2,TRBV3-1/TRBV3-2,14,CASSHLPESGELFF
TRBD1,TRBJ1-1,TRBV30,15,CAWSVPGTVNTRAFF
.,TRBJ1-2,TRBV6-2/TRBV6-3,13,CASSYSDNYGYTF
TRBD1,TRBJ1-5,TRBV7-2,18,CASSPHTSGGYSNQPQHF
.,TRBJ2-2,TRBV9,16,CASSVDLDPNTGELFF
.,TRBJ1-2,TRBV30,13,CAWSSEGSYGYTF
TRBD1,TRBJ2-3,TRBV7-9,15,CASSTGTGVTDTQYF
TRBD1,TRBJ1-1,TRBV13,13,CASSLGTGPEAFF
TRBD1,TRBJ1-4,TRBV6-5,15,CASSYGTGQGTKLFF
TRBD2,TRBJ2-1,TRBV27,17,CASSLFISGTSGVEQFF
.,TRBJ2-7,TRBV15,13,CATSMDGREEQYF
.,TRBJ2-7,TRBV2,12,CASKSRSYEQYF
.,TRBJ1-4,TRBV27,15,CASSPLGAQNEKLFF
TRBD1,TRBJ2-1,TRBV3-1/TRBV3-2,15,CASSSQGVAYNEQFF
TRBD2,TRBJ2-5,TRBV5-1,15,CASSLTSGTWETQYF
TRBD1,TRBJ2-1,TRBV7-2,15,CASSATGSSYNEQFF
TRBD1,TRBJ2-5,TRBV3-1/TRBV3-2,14,CASSQGDRAETQYF
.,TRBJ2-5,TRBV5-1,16,CASSLGGTASQETQYF